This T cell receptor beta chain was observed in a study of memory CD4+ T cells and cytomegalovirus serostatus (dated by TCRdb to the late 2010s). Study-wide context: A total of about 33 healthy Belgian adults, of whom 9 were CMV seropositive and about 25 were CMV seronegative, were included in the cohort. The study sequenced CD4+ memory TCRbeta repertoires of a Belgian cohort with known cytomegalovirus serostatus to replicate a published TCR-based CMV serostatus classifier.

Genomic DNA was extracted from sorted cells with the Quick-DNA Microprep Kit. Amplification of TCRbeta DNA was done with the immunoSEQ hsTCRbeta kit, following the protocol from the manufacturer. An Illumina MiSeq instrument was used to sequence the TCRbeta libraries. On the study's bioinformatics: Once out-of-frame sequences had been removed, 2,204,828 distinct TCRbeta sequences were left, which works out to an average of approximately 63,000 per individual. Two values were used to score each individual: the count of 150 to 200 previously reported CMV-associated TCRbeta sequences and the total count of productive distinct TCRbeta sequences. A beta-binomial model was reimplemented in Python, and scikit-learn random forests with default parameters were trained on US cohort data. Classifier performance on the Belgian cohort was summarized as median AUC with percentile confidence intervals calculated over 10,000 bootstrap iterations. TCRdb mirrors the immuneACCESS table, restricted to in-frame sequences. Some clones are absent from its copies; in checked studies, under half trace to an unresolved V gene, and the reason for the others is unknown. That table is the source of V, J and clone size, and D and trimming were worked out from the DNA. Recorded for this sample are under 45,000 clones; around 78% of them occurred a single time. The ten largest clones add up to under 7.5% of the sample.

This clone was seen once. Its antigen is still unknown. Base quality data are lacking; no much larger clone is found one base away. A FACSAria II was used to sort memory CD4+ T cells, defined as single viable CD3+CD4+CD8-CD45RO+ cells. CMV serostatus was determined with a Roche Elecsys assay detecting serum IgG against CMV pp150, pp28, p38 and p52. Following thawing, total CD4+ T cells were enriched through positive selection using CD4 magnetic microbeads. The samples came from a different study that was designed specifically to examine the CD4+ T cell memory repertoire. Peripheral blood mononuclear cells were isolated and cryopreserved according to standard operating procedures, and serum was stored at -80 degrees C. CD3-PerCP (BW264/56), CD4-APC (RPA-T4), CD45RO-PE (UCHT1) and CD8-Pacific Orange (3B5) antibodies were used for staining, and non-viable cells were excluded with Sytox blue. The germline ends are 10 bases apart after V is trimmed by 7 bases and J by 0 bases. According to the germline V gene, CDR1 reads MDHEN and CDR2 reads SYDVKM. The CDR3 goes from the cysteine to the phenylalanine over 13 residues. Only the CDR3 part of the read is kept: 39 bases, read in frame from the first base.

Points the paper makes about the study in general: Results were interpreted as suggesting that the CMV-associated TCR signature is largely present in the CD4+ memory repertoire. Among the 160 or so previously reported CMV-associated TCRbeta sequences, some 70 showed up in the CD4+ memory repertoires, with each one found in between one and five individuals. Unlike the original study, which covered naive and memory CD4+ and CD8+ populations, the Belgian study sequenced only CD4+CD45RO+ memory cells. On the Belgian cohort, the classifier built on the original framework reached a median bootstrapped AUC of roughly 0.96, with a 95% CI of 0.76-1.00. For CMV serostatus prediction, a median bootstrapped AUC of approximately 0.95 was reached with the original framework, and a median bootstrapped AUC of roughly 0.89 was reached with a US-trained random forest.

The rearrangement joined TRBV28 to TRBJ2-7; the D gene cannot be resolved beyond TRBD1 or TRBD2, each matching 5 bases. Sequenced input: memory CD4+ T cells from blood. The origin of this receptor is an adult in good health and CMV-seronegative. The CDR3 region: CASNSGTSYEQYF. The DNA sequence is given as TGTGCCAGCAATTCCGGGACCTCCTACGAGCAGTACTTC.